Below, 10 T cell receptor beta chains from the same sample are listed, as sequenced in a study of CD4+ T cells in melanoma. Data came from immunoSEQ multiplex PCR; TCRdb stores just in-frame clones and leaves some out. The table has 55,000 or so clones, nearly 70% seen once. The specimen sequenced was tumor tissue. Receptors originate from a human donor with melanoma.

This clone is classed as medium-sized. The chain carries TRBV6-1 and TRBJ1-2, with a weak D call TRBD1 (6 bases). V lost 7 bases, J lost 5 bases, and 14 bases lay in between. The CDR3 has 13 amino acids. Germline values: CDR1 MNHNS, CDR2 SASEGT. Here the CDR3 reads CASTRGGGYGYTF. CDR3 in DNA: TGTGCCAGCACGAGGGGGGGCGGGTATGGCTACACCTTC.

The gene calls are TRBV2 and TRBJ1-2; D remains unclear. The V end lost 5 bases, the J end lost 4 bases, and 11 bases lay between the germline ends. Germline values: CDR1 SNHLY, CDR2 FYNNEI. This CDR3 is built from 13 residues. The CDR3 reads CASSLSQLYGYTF. The CDR3 coding sequence is TGTGCCAGCAGTTTAAGTCAGCTCTATGGCTACACCTTC.

The V call is TRBV18, the J call TRBJ2-5; 9 nucleotides line up with TRBD1. With V trimmed by 0 bases and J by 5 bases, 7 bases remained unmatched. The CDR3 covers 16 residues. CDR1 and CDR2 from the germline V gene are KGHSH and LQKENI. The CDR3 spells CASSPPTGTGFETQYF. The CDR3 region has the DNA TGTGCCAGCTCACCACCCACCGGGACAGGGTTTGAGACCCAGTACTTC.

A single count supports this clone. The genes are TRBV7-6 and TRBJ1-2; TRBD1 might be the D (5 bases). The V gene's germline CDR1 is SGHVS and CDR2 FNYEAQ. V was cut by 5 bases and J by 8 bases, with 18 bases left in between. The CDR3 extends over 14 amino acids. The CDR3 loop is CASSLGPDGTGYTF. Written as DNA, the CDR3 is TGTGCCAGCAGCCTGGGACCTGACGGAACCGGCTACACCTTC.

This sequence joins TRBV7-9 and TRBJ1-4; D unclear. CDR3 length: 16 amino acids. Germline CDR1 SEHNR, CDR2 FQNEAQ (reference sequence). Trimming took 4 bases from V and 8 from J, leaving 20 bases between them. CDR3 residues: CASSSYRRQVREKLFF. The CDR3 region has the DNA TGTGCCAGCAGCTCGTACCGTCGACAAGTTCGCGAAAAACTGTTTTTT. Filled out from reference TRBV7-9 and TRBJ1-4, the complete variable domain reads DTGVSQNPRHKITKRGQNVTFRCDPISEHNRLYWYRQTLGQGPEFLTYFQNEAQLEKSRLLSDRFSAERPKGSFSTLEIQRTEQGDSAMYLCASSSYRRQVREKLFFGSGTQLSVL.

The rearrangement uses TRBV30 and TRBJ1-1; D not resolved. CDR3 length: 17 residues. V lost 1 base and J lost 6, with 24 bases in between. Germline V gives CDR1 GTSNPN, CDR2 SVGIG (reference sequence). The CDR3 region is CAWSASPRRLRIAEAFF. Here the CDR3 DNA reads TGTGCCTGGAGTGCTTCCCCCCGTCGGCTAAGGATTGCTGAAGCTTTCTTT. The full variable domain, its missing parts supplied by reference TRBV30 and TRBJ1-1, is SQTIHQWPATLVQPVGSPLSLECTVEGTSNPNLYWYRQAAGRGLQLLFYSVGIGQISSEVPQNLSASRPQDRQFILSSKKLLLSDSGFYLCAWSASPRRLRIAEAFFGQGTRLTVV.

This clone was observed many times. The chain couples TRBV29-1 to TRBJ1-2, with 12 bases fitting TRBD1. This CDR3 comprises 15 residues. Per germline, CDR1 SQVTM and CDR2 ANQGSEA. V dropped 6 bases and J dropped 8; count of bases not matched to a gene: 13. DNA for the CDR3: TGCAGCGTAGTTAACCCGGGACAGGGGGCTAAAGGCTACACCTTC. As protein: CSVVNPGQGAKGYTF.

This sequence joins TRBV7-9 and TRBJ1-5; D ambiguous. From germline, CDR1 is SEHNR and CDR2 FQNEAQ (reference sequence). The CDR3 runs to 13 residues. V was trimmed by 1 base and J by 7 bases, leaving 8 bases between them. CDR3 bases: TGTGCCAGCAGCTTAGAGGGTGACCAGCCCCAGCATTTT. This sequence encodes CASSLEGDQPQHF.

The chain joins TRBV5-8 to TRBJ1-1; D unclear. The germline V and J ends were trimmed by 2 bases and 2 bases, with 7 bases remaining between them. Per germline, CDR1 SGHTS and CDR2 YDEGEE. The CDR3 has 13 amino acids. In DNA form, the CDR3 reads TGTGCCAGCAGCTTATCCCTTAACACTGAAGCTTTCTTT. This codes for CASSLSLNTEAFF. Supplemented by reference TRBV5-8 and TRBJ1-1, the full variable domain reads EAGVTQSPTHLIKTRGQQATLRCSPISGHTSVYWYQQALGLGLQFLLWYDEGEERNRGNFPPRFSGRQFPNYSSELNVNALELEDSALYLCASSLSLNTEAFFGQGTRLTVV.

The V call is TRBV28, the J call TRBJ1-4; TRBD1 matches at 8 bases. Trimming took 6 bases from V and 7 from J; bases not matched to a gene: 7. This CDR3 region has 14 residues. In germline, CDR1 is MDHEN, CDR2 SYDVKM. CDR3 coding DNA: TGTGCCAGCAGCACGGGACAGGATGGTGAAAAACTGTTTTTT. The encoded protein is CASSTGQDGEKLFF.